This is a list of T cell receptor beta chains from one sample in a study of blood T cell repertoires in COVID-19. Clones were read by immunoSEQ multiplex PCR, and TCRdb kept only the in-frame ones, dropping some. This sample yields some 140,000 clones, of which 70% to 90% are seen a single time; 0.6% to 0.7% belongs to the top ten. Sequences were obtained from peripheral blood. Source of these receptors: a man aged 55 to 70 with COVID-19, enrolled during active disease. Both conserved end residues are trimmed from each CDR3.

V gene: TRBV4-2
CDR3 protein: ASSQQGTNEKLF

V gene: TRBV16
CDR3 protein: ASSYKGQGNQPQH

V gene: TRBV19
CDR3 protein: ASSHAGAGTDTQY

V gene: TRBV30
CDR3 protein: AWNLAGGNTEAF

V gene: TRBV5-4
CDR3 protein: ASTQGQGCQPQH

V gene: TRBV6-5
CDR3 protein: ASSPVGGNQPQH

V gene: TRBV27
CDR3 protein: ASSLRQGNYGYT

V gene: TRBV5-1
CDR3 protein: ASSPTRPGQGNSPLH

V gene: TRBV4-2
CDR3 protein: ASSPGQGPDSPLH

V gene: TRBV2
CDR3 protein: ASNGQGQGSYEQY

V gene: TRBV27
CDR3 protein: ASSSTGSGEAF

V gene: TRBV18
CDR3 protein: ASSPNRDRVEQY

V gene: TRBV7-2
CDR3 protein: ASSLALQVGSPLH

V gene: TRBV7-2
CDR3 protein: ASSPFGNTGELF

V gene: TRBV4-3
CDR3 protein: ASSQGDFSTQPQH

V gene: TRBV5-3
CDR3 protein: ARSLRTGPPDEQY

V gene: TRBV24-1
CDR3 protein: ATSDNPSLAGAQETQY

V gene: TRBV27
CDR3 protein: ASSPDYYEQY

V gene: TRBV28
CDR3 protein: ASSLQTGGTEAF

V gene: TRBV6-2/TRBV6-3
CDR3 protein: ASRLGTGVPQPQH

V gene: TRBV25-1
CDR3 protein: ASSSAGTGSRQGYT

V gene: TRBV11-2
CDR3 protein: ASSRWTVYNEQF

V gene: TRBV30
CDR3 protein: AWSKAGNTEAF

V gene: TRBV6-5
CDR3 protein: ASSPGQGLIYEQY

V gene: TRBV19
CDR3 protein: ASSQGAMNNEQF

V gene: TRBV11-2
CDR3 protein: ASSLARAGSYEQY

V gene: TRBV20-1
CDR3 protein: SASDGGQPQH

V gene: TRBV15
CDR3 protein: ATSRGQVAGGGETQY

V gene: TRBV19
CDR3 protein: ASSIQGASYEQF

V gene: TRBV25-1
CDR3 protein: ASSDPRWRAHSQPQH

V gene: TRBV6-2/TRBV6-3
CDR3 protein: ASSRPPGGTGSGPQH

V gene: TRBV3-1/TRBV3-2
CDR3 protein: ASSQGLAGANEQF

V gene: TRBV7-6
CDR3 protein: ASSRTGTSGSYNEQF

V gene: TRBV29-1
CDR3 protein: SVEDRGPGYGYT

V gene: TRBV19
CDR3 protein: ASTIGTGRYGYT

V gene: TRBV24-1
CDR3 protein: ATSVEGQGKRDEQY

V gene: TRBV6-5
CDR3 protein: ASAYGDTQY

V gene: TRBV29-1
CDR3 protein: SVVGQGPYGYT

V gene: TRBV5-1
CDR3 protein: ASSPEGQPSTDTQY

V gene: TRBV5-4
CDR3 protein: ASSFQGLSTEAF

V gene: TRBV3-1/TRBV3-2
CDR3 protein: ASSQDRGATNEKLF

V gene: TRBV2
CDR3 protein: ASGQGENQPQH

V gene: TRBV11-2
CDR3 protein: ASSSHRGQETQY

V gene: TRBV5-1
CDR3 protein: ASSPQGQSTDTQY

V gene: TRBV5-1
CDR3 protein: ASSTDSGPYGYT

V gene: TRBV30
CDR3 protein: AWSTGQGGKEQY

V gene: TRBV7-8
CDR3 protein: ASSSGQNEKLF

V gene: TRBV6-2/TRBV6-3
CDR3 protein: ASSYPTSGGHLSTDTQY

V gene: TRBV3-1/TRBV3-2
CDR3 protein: ASSQAFISPLH

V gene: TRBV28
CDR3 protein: ASSHQGLIDEQY

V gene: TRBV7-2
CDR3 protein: ASSTRTSFHEQF

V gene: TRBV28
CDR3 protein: ASRKGQGRTDTQY

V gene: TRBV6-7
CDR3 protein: ASSYRGEPDPFNSPLH

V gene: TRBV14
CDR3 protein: ASSQVWTGGISRVEQY

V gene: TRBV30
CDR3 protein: AWPRGQPYGYT

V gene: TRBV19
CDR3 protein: ASRENTNYGYT

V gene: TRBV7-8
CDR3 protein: ASTMEGQRWQPQH

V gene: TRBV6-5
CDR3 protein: ASRQGANQPQH